This T cell receptor (beta chain) was recovered during a study of T-cell memory formation after mild COVID-19. Study details: TCR clustering was largely donor specific.

The TCR alpha and TCR beta cDNA libraries, bearing sample barcodes and UMIs, were generated by 5'RACE using constant-segment primers. In TCRdb, the 5' RACE reads were re-called with MiXCR into one record per CDR3 protein. Here the sample spans about 210,000 distinct CDR3 sequences, 8% to 11% being singletons. Trimming shortened V by 3 bases and J by 3 bases, and 16 bases separated the two germline ends. CDR1 and CDR2 (germline): KGHDR, SFDVKD. This CDR3 spans 16 amino acids. Study outcomes and limitations: Clones from the second wave (peaking day 37) had unconfirmed SARS-CoV-2 specificity.

This clonotype was observed a few times. Its antigen is unidentified. V and J are TRBV24-1 and TRBJ1-2; D is unclear. Source material: PBMCs or a T cell subset sorted from them (not recorded which). This receptor was identified in a man aged 18 to 30 who had mild COVID-19 (a few samples of this study predate the infection). Cell type and time point are not known. CDR3 coding DNA: TGTGCCACCAGTGATCCCCCAAGGGTGGAGGACTATGGCTACACCTTC. It yields the protein CATSDPPRVEDYGYTF.